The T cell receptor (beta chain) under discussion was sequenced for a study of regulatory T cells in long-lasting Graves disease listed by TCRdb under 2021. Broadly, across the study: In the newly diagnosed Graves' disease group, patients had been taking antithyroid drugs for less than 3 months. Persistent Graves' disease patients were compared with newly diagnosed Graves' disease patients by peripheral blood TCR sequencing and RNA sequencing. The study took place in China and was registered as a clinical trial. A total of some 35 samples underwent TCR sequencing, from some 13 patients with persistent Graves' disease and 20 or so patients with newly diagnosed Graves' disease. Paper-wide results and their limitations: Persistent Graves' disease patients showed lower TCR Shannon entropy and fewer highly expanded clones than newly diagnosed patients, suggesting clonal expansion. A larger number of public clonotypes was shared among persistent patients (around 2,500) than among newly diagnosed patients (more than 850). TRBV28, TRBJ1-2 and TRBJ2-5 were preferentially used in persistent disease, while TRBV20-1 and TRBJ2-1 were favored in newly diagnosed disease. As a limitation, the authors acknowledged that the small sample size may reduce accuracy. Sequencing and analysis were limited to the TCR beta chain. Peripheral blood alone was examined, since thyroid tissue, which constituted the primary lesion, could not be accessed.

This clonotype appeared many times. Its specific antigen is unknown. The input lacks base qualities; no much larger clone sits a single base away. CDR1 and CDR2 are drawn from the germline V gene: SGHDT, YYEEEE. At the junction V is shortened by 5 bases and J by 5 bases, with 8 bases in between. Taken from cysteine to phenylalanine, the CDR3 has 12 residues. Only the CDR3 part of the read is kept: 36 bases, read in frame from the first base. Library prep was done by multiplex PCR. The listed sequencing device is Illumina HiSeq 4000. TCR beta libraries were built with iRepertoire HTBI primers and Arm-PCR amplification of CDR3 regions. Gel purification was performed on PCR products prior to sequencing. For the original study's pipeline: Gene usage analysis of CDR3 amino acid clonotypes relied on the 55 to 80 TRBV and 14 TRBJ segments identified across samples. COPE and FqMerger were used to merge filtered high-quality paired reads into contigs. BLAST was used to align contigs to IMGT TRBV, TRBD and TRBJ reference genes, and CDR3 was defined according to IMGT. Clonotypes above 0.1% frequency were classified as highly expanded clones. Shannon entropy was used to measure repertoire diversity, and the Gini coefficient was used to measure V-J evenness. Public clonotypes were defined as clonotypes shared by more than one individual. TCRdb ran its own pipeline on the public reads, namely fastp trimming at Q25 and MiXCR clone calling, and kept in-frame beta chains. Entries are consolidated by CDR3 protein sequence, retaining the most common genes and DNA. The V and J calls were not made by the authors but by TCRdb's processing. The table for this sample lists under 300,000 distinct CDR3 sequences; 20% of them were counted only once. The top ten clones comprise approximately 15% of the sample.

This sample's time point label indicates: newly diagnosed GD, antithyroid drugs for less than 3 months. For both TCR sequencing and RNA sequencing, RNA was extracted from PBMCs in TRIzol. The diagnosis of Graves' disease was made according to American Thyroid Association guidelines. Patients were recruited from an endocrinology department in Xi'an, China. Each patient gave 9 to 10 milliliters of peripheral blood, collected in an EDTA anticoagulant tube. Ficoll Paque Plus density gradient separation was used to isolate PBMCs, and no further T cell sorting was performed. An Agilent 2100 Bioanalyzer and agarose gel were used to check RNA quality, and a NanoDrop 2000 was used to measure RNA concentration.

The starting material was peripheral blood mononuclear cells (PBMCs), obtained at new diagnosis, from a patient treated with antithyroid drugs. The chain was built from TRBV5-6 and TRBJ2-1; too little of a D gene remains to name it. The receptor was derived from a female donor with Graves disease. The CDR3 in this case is CASSGQDNEQFF. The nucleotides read TGTGCCAGCAGTGGCCAGGACAATGAGCAGTTCTTC.